This T cell receptor (beta chain) derives from a study of glioma-infiltrating T cells after dendritic cell vaccination. Only in-frame clones appear in the TCRdb table, and some are missing; sequencing was by immunoSEQ multiplex PCR. In the table there are about 30,000 clones, 85% to 95% of which are singletons. The germline CDR1 and CDR2 sequences are SGHDN and FVKESK. The CDR3 has 14 amino acids. The V end was cut by 4 bases, the J end by 3 bases, with 10 bases between. The specimen was blood, collected before dendritic cell vaccination. The chain combines TRBV14 with TRBJ2-1, with D tentatively TRBD1 (5 bases). The sequence was collected from a human donor with glioblastoma. Here the CDR3 reads CASSPQQGYNEQFF. The CDR3 nucleotides are TGTGCCAGCAGCCCCCAGCAGGGCTACAATGAGCAGTTCTTC.